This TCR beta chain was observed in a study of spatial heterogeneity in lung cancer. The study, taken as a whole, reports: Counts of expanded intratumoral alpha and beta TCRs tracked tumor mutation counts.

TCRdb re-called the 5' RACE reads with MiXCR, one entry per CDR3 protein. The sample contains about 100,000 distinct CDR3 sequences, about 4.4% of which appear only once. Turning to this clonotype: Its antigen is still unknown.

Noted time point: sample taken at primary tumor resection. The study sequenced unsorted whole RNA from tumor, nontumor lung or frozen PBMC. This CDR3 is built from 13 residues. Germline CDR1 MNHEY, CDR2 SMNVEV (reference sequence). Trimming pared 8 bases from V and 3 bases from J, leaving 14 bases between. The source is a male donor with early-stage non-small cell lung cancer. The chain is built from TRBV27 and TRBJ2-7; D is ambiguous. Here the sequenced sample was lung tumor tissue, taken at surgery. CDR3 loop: CASSPASHYEQYF. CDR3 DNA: TGTGCCAGCTCCCCGGCCAGCCACTACGAGCAGTACTTC.